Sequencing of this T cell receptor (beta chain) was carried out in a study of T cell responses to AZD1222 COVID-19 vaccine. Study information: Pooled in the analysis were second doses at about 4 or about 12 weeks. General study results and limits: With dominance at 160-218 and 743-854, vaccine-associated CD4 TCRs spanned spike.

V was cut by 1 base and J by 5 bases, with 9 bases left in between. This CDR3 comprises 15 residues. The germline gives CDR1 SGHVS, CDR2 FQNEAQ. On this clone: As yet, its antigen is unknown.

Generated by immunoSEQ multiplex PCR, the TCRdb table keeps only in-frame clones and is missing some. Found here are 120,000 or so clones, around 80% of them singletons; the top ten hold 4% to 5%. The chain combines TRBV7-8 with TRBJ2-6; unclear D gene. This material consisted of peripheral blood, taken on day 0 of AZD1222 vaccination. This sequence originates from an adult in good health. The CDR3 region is CASSLEGRWANVLTF. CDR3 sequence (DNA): TGTGCCAGCAGCTTAGAAGGCAGGTGGGCCAACGTCCTGACTTTC.